A selection of T cell receptor beta chains follows, all from one sample in a study of T-cell reconstitution after alpha-beta-depleted transplantation in children. TCRdb independently ran MiXCR on the PCR reads; one entry per CDR3 protein. The sample has about 1,000,000 distinct CDR3 sequences; under 30% are singletons. The sequencing here drew on PBMCs, mostly from graft donor cells, taken 360 days after TCRalphabeta/CD19-depleted stem cell transplant. These receptors came from a boy under three years old who had a stem cell transplant for SCID, so the T cells may come from the graft donor. CDR3s include the opening cysteine and the closing phenylalanine or tryptophan.

v_call cdr3_aa
TRBV5-1 CASSLGQTQETQYF
TRBV7-9 CASSLGRVGGSQETQYF
TRBV7-9 CASSSGLGDYNEQFF
TRBV28 CASSLIRGAATGELFF
TRBV28 CASTLAGGLRDEQFF
TRBV20-1 CSPSGVADTQYF
TRBV12-3/TRBV12-4 CASSTDLPKETQYF
TRBV7-6 CASSLTPATVSSYEQYF
TRBV4-3 CASSQAPRESEQFF
TRBV5-1 CASSLGGGPRSWEQYF
TRBV11-2 CATGRGQSHNEQFF
TRBV20-1 CSVPGIRRDTQYF
TRBV5-4 CASSAEGLAVGEQYF
TRBV5-1 CASSSLTGENTEAFF
TRBV6-2/TRBV6-3 CASSFPPGGEAFF
TRBV12-3/TRBV12-4 CASSPRDRPLYEQYF
TRBV28 CASRSTSGGANEQFF
TRBV12-3/TRBV12-4 CASSFSPNSNQPQHF
TRBV29-1 CSVGKGANVLTF
TRBV5-1 CASSLRAGMRETQYF
TRBV20-1 CSAGPDRDYPSDTQYF
TRBV12-3/TRBV12-4 CASTLGGEGNSPLHF
TRBV7-8 CASSLGTGPEKLFF
TRBV20-1 CSANPDRLRVLFF
TRBV6-6 CASSYGKGYEQYF
TRBV20-1 CSARVYDGGANTGELFF
TRBV14 CASSQRLGGHNEQFF
TRBV5-1 CASSPSSDRTLYGYTF
TRBV3-1 CASSQGRGPYNEQFF
TRBV5-1 CASSLVLAPQTGELFF
TRBV2 CASSEGTGHYEQYF
TRBV20-1 CSAQARDSFSYEQYF
TRBV5-1 CASSTDSNTGELFF
TRBV4-1 CASSPLRGAADTQYF
TRBV6-5 CASSYEGGLDEKLFF
TRBV28 CASTYPTGSYGEQFF